This T cell receptor (beta chain) was profiled in a study of breast tumors, draining lymph nodes, adjacent tissues. The study, taken as a whole, reports: Luminal-like breast cancer showed significantly greater tumor-nontumor repertoire similarity than basal-like breast cancer did. Tumor T cell lymph node origin was a supported hypothesis, not proven. The data were judged consistent with most tumor T cells coming from lymph node and expanding in tumor. Tumor TCR diversity was below lymph nodes but above nontumor tissue.

A single record per CDR3 protein comes from TCRdb applying MiXCR to the multiplex PCR reads. The repertoire includes about 270,000 distinct CDR3 sequences, around 30% of them detected once, and roughly 1.1% sits in the top ten. This clonotype was found many times. Its specificity is not known. Breast cancer patients provided tissue from their axillary draining lymph nodes. V was trimmed by 6 bases and J by 0 bases, leaving 11 bases between them. The CDR3 runs to 14 residues. CDR1 ENHRY and CDR2 SYGVKD come from the germline V gene. The J gene is TRBJ1-2, the V gene TRBV10-3, with D unresolved. The clonotype comes from a female donor with breast cancer. Some clones in this sample may be carry-over from other donors' samples. The sample comprised axillary lymph node tissue. The CDR3 is CAIRADVANYGYTF. Written as DNA, the CDR3 is TGTGCCATCAGGGCAGATGTGGCTAACTATGGCTACACCTTC.